These T cell receptor beta chains were read from a single sample in a study of T cell responses to AZD1222 COVID-19 vaccine. Assay: immunoSEQ multiplex PCR; the TCRdb copy retains only in-frame clones and omits some. The repertoire has approximately 120,000 clones, about 90% of them found once; the top ten carry 6.5% to 9.5%. This material consisted of peripheral blood, taken on day 0 of AZD1222 vaccination. These receptors all come from an adult in good health. Both conserved end residues are part of each CDR3. D genes are given only for firm matches. Rows give clone size only sometimes, using once, few, many, or a class for an expanded clone.

len	v_gene	abundance	d_gene	j_gene	CDR3nt	CDR3aa
13	TRBV6-1	.	.	TRBJ1-1	TGTGCCAGCAGGTCCCGTAGGGACACTGAAGCTTTCTTT	CASRSRRDTEAFF
14	TRBV25-1	.	.	TRBJ1-1	TGTGCCAGCAGTCCACCCGGTAGTATCGTTGAAGCTTTCTTT	CASSPPGSIVEAFF
16	TRBV2	.	TRBD1	TRBJ1-1	TGTGCCAGCACTCTATTCCGGGACAGGTTGAACACTGAAGCTTTCTTT	CASTLFRDRLNTEAFF
15	TRBV19	once	TRBD2	TRBJ2-5	TGTGCCAGTAGTATAAGCGGGGGGCTGGGGGAGACCCAGTACTTC	CASSISGGLGETQYF
15	TRBV7-6	once	.	TRBJ2-7	TGTGCCAGCAGCCTCTCAGCACAGGGTTCCTACGAGCAGTACTTC	CASSLSAQGSYEQYF
14	TRBV7-2	.	.	TRBJ1-4	TGTGCCAGCAGCTTTCAGGGATCGGGTGAAAAACTGTTTTTT	CASSFQGSGEKLFF
17	TRBV5-6	.	TRBD1	TRBJ1-2	TGTGCCAGCAGCCTACGGACAGGGGATTTCAACTGGTATGGCTACACCTTC	CASSLRTGDFNWYGYTF
15	TRBV18	.	TRBD1	TRBJ2-3	TGTGCCAGCTCACCCGGGACAGGGCCCACAGATACGCAGTATTTT	CASSPGTGPTDTQYF
15	TRBV6-4	.	TRBD1	TRBJ1-6	TGTGCCAGCAGTGACAAGGGACAGGGAATTTCACCCCTCCACTTT	CASSDKGQGISPLHF
12	TRBV20-1	.	.	TRBJ1-4	TGCAGTGCTAGTAGGGCCACTGAAAAACTGTTTTTT	CSASRATEKLFF
19	TRBV5-1	.	.	TRBJ2-2	TGCGCCAACAGCTTACCACAGCGGGTAGGGAGCCCGAACACCGGGGAGCTGTTTTTT	CANSLPQRVGSPNTGELFF
14	TRBV10-2	few	.	TRBJ2-7	TGCGCCAGCAACCGGGACGGCGCCCTTTACGAGCAGTACTTC	CASNRDGALYEQYF
16	TRBV11-2	.	TRBD1	TRBJ2-1	TGTGCCAGCAGCTTAGCTCCGGGACAGTCCTACAATGAGCAGTTCTTC	CASSLAPGQSYNEQFF
16	TRBV18	once	TRBD1	TRBJ1-1	TGTGCCAGCTCACCCGGACAGGGAAATGTATACGCTGAAGCTTTCTTT	CASSPGQGNVYAEAFF
15	TRBV7-2	.	.	TRBJ1-5	TGTGCCAGCAGCTTAGGTCCTGCATCGGGTCAGCCCCAGCATTTT	CASSLGPASGQPQHF
15	TRBV4-3	.	TRBD1	TRBJ1-2	TGCGCCAGCAGCCCAGGGGGACGTCGGGCGGATGGCTACACCTTC	CASSPGGRRADGYTF
10	TRBV29-1	.	.	TRBJ1-1	TGCAGCGTTCGGGCACGGCGGGCTTTCTTT	CSVRARRAFF
16	TRBV28	.	.	TRBJ1-2	TGTGCCAGCAGTTTATACCCTACAGGGCCTAACTATGGCTACACCTTC	CASSLYPTGPNYGYTF
11	TRBV20-1	.	.	TRBJ1-1	TGCAGTGCTCCGGACACCCCGGGGGCTTTCTTT	CSAPDTPGAFF
13	TRBV12-3/TRBV12-4	.	.	TRBJ1-2	TGTGCCAGCAGTCCCTCGACCGAGTATGGCTACACCTTC	CASSPSTEYGYTF
14	TRBV27	.	.	TRBJ2-7	TGTGCCAGCAGTTTGCAGGGTTGGGGATACGAGCAGTACTTC	CASSLQGWGYEQYF
15	TRBV5-4	.	TRBD1	TRBJ1-3	TGTGCCAGCAGCTTGGGGGACAGAGGAGGAAACACCATATATTTT	CASSLGDRGGNTIYF
13	TRBV7-2	.	.	TRBJ2-5	TGTGCCAGCGGAAGACAGAGCCAAGAGACCCAGTACTTC	CASGRQSQETQYF
14	TRBV7-3	.	.	TRBJ2-2	TGTGCCAGCAGCAGTAGGCCGAACACCGGGGAGCTGTTTTTT	CASSSRPNTGELFF
15	TRBV5-5	.	TRBD1	TRBJ2-7	TGTGCCAGCAGCTTGATAAGACAGGGTTCTGGAGAGCAGTACTTC	CASSLIRQGSGEQYF